This T cell receptor (beta chain) derives from a study of blood T cells in healthy people across ages. As to this clonotype: The junction differs from germline at one of its ends, possibly a read error.

For the second PCR, which ran for roughly 6 to 11 cycles, a sample-barcoded 5' primer and a J-beta primer mix were used. A single record per CDR3 protein comes from TCRdb applying MiXCR to the 5' RACE reads. Of approximately 700,000 distinct CDR3 sequences detected, about 30% appear once; the ten largest clones hold 15%. The CDR3 is 15 amino acids. In germline, CDR1 is SGHRS, CDR2 YFSETQ. The rearrangement links TRBV5-1 to TRBJ2-3; 7 bases agree with TRBD1. This TCR was recovered from a woman of 80 years or more in good health. The specimen sequenced was blood. The CDR3 loop reads CASSADRARTDAQYF. CDR3 coding DNA: TGCGCCAGCAGCGCCGACAGGGCACGCACAGATGCGCAGTATTTT.